This is a list of T cell receptor beta chains from one sample in a study of beta chain features in type 1 diabetes. Clones were read by immunoSEQ multiplex PCR, and TCRdb kept only the in-frame ones, dropping some. Of around 690,000 clones in the sample, roughly 12% are singletons; the top ten hold over 0.1%. The sample taken for sequencing was naive CD4+ T cells from blood. These receptor sequences come from a man aged 30 to 45 with type 1 diabetes. Both conserved end residues are part of each CDR3. D genes are given only for firm matches. Not every row has a clone size; where given, it reads once, few, many or a size class.

cdr3_aa: CASRSGLRYEQYF
cdr3_nt: TGTGCCAGCAGGTCCGGGCTCCGCTACGAGCAGTACTTC
clone_size: NA
cdr3_length: 13
d_call: NA
v_call: TRBV28
j_call: TRBJ2-7

cdr3_aa: CSVARAFRETQYF
cdr3_nt: TGCAGCGTTGCCCGGGCCTTCCGAGAGACCCAGTACTTC
clone_size: few
cdr3_length: 13
d_call: NA
v_call: TRBV29-1
j_call: TRBJ2-5

cdr3_aa: CASSHRGSNQPQHF
cdr3_nt: TGTGCCAGCAGTCACAGGGGGAGCAATCAGCCCCAGCATTTT
clone_size: NA
cdr3_length: 14
d_call: TRBD1
v_call: TRBV6-5
j_call: TRBJ1-5

cdr3_aa: CASRKGSSYEQYF
cdr3_nt: TGTGCCAGCAGGAAGGGGTCCTCCTACGAGCAGTACTTC
clone_size: few
cdr3_length: 13
d_call: NA
v_call: TRBV6-5
j_call: TRBJ2-7

cdr3_aa: CASSLPLGTITDTQYF
cdr3_nt: TGTGCCAGCAGCTTACCTCTTGGCACCATCACAGATACGCAGTATTTT
clone_size: NA
cdr3_length: 16
d_call: NA
v_call: TRBV7-9
j_call: TRBJ2-3

cdr3_aa: CASHTTRDRAVIWEQYF
cdr3_nt: TGTGCCAGCCATACCACGCGGGACAGGGCGGTGATTTGGGAGCAGTACTTC
clone_size: few
cdr3_length: 17
d_call: TRBD1
v_call: TRBV28
j_call: TRBJ2-7

cdr3_aa: CASSPGQGASGANVLTF
cdr3_nt: TGTGCCAGCAGTCCGGGACAGGGGGCGTCTGGGGCCAACGTCCTGACTTTC
clone_size: NA
cdr3_length: 17
d_call: TRBD1
v_call: TRBV27
j_call: TRBJ2-6

cdr3_aa: CAIRGTHTQYF
cdr3_nt: TGTGCCATCAGAGGGACTCATACGCAGTATTTT
clone_size: NA
cdr3_length: 11
d_call: NA
v_call: TRBV10-3
j_call: TRBJ2-3

cdr3_aa: CASSLQRDTDTQYF
cdr3_nt: TGTGCCAGCAGCCTCCAGCGGGACACAGATACGCAGTATTTT
clone_size: NA
cdr3_length: 14
d_call: TRBD2
v_call: TRBV7-2
j_call: TRBJ2-3

cdr3_aa: CAIGDGSTNEKLFF
cdr3_nt: TGTGCCATCGGGGACGGCTCAACTAATGAAAAACTGTTTTTT
clone_size: few
cdr3_length: 14
d_call: NA
v_call: TRBV10-3
j_call: TRBJ1-4

cdr3_aa: CASSDRQGSYGYTF
cdr3_nt: TGTGCCAGCAGTGATAGACAGGGTTCCTATGGCTACACCTTC
clone_size: NA
cdr3_length: 14
d_call: TRBD1
v_call: TRBV25-1
j_call: TRBJ1-2

cdr3_aa: CASRQTVSSYEQYF
cdr3_nt: TGTGCCAGCAGGCAAACCGTCAGCTCCTACGAGCAGTACTTC
clone_size: NA
cdr3_length: 14
d_call: NA
v_call: TRBV2
j_call: TRBJ2-7

cdr3_aa: CASSYRGGSSYNEQFF
cdr3_nt: TGTGCCAGCAGTTACAGGGGGGGGAGCTCCTACAATGAGCAGTTCTTC
clone_size: NA
cdr3_length: 16
d_call: NA
v_call: TRBV6-5
j_call: TRBJ2-1

cdr3_aa: CASSLGPRLPIEQYF
cdr3_nt: TGTGCCAGCAGCTTAGGCCCGCGACTCCCTATCGAGCAGTACTTC
clone_size: once
cdr3_length: 15
d_call: NA
v_call: TRBV11-2
j_call: TRBJ2-7

cdr3_aa: CASKREGRIIYEQYF
cdr3_nt: TGCGCCAGCAAGAGGGAGGGGCGTATAATCTACGAGCAGTACTTC
clone_size: NA
cdr3_length: 15
d_call: TRBD2
v_call: TRBV4-3
j_call: TRBJ2-7

cdr3_aa: CASSRQGDTQYF
cdr3_nt: TGTGCCAGCAGCCGGCAGGGGGATACGCAGTATTTT
clone_size: NA
cdr3_length: 12
d_call: NA
v_call: TRBV7-3
j_call: TRBJ2-3

cdr3_aa: CASSGRGVTGTVYNEQFF
cdr3_nt: TGTGCCAGCAGCGGACGGGGGGTCACCGGGACAGTCTATAATGAGCAGTTCTTC
clone_size: NA
cdr3_length: 18
d_call: NA
v_call: TRBV9
j_call: TRBJ2-1

cdr3_aa: CASSFAGAGEETQYF
cdr3_nt: TGTGCCAGCAGCTTCGCGGGGGCCGGTGAAGAGACCCAGTACTTC
clone_size: few
cdr3_length: 15
d_call: NA
v_call: TRBV7-2
j_call: TRBJ2-5

cdr3_aa: CSVIGTGETYEQYF
cdr3_nt: TGCAGCGTGATAGGGACAGGGGAGACCTACGAGCAGTACTTC
clone_size: few
cdr3_length: 14
d_call: TRBD1
v_call: TRBV29-1
j_call: TRBJ2-7

cdr3_aa: CASRRGQPADEQYF
cdr3_nt: TGTGCCAGCAGAAGAGGACAGCCGGCGGACGAGCAGTACTTC
clone_size: NA
cdr3_length: 14
d_call: NA
v_call: TRBV7-6
j_call: TRBJ2-7

cdr3_aa: CASTPGTVNTGELFF
cdr3_nt: TGTGCCAGCACCCCGGGGACAGTGAACACCGGGGAGCTGTTTTTT
clone_size: few
cdr3_length: 15
d_call: TRBD1
v_call: TRBV7-9
j_call: TRBJ2-2

cdr3_aa: CASSVGYTDTQYF
cdr3_nt: TGTGCCAGCAGCGTAGGATACACAGATACGCAGTATTTT
clone_size: NA
cdr3_length: 13
d_call: NA
v_call: TRBV9
j_call: TRBJ2-3

cdr3_aa: CASSIGQPPDTQYF
cdr3_nt: TGTGCCAGTAGTATAGGACAGCCCCCAGATACGCAGTATTTT
clone_size: NA
cdr3_length: 14
d_call: NA
v_call: TRBV19
j_call: TRBJ2-3

cdr3_aa: CASSLRQGEGSPLHF
cdr3_nt: TGTGCCAGCAGCTTACGCCAGGGGGAGGGTTCACCCCTCCACTTT
clone_size: NA
cdr3_length: 15
d_call: TRBD1
v_call: TRBV7-8
j_call: TRBJ1-6

cdr3_aa: CASRLDRPATFYGYTF
cdr3_nt: TGCGCCAGCAGGCTCGACAGACCCGCCACCTTCTATGGCTACACCTTC
clone_size: NA
cdr3_length: 16
d_call: NA
v_call: TRBV23-1
j_call: TRBJ1-2

cdr3_aa: CASSSRDRGVRSTDTQYF
cdr3_nt: TGTGCCAGCAGCTCCCGGGACAGGGGTGTCCGAAGCACAGATACGCAGTATTTT
clone_size: NA
cdr3_length: 18
d_call: TRBD1
v_call: TRBV4-2
j_call: TRBJ2-3

cdr3_aa: CAISESPGRSSNQPQHF
cdr3_nt: TGTGCCATCAGTGAGTCTCCAGGGCGGAGTAGCAATCAGCCCCAGCATTTT
clone_size: NA
cdr3_length: 17
d_call: NA
v_call: TRBV6-1
j_call: TRBJ1-5

cdr3_aa: CASSVNPGGGTDTQYF
cdr3_nt: TGTGCCAGCAGCGTAAACCCGGGGGGGGGCACAGATACGCAGTATTTT
clone_size: NA
cdr3_length: 16
d_call: TRBD2
v_call: TRBV9
j_call: TRBJ2-3

cdr3_aa: CASSLGVAAAYEQYF
cdr3_nt: TGTGCCAGCAGCTTAGGGGTAGCGGCCGCATACGAGCAGTACTTC
clone_size: NA
cdr3_length: 15
d_call: NA
v_call: TRBV7-9
j_call: TRBJ2-7

cdr3_aa: CASSPPAGWNTEAFF
cdr3_nt: TGTGCCAGCTCACCACCGGCAGGGTGGAACACTGAAGCTTTCTTT
clone_size: few
cdr3_length: 15
d_call: NA
v_call: TRBV18
j_call: TRBJ1-1

cdr3_aa: CASSFSSGGSDTQYF
cdr3_nt: TGTGCCAGCAGCTTCTCTAGCGGGGGGTCAGATACGCAGTATTTT
clone_size: NA
cdr3_length: 15
d_call: TRBD2
v_call: TRBV5-4
j_call: TRBJ2-3

cdr3_aa: CSALDTGELFF
cdr3_nt: TGCAGCGCCCTCGACACCGGGGAGCTGTTTTTT
clone_size: few
cdr3_length: 11
d_call: NA
v_call: TRBV29-1
j_call: TRBJ2-2

cdr3_aa: CSVDSIAGSTDTQYF
cdr3_nt: TGCAGCGTTGACAGTATCGCGGGCAGCACAGATACGCAGTATTTT
clone_size: few
cdr3_length: 15
d_call: NA
v_call: TRBV29-1
j_call: TRBJ2-3

cdr3_aa: CASSPGQGLAGELFF
cdr3_nt: TGTGCCAGCAGCCCGGGACAGGGGTTGGCCGGGGAGCTGTTTTTT
clone_size: few
cdr3_length: 15
d_call: TRBD1
v_call: TRBV7-9
j_call: TRBJ2-2

cdr3_aa: CASSTWGQGSEQFF
cdr3_nt: TGTGCCAGTAGTACGTGGGGACAGGGGTCTGAGCAGTTCTTC
clone_size: NA
cdr3_length: 14
d_call: TRBD1
v_call: TRBV19
j_call: TRBJ2-1

cdr3_aa: CASSGRMVAGNTIYF
cdr3_nt: TGTGCCAGCAGCGGGCGGATGGTTGCTGGAAACACCATATATTTT
clone_size: NA
cdr3_length: 15
d_call: NA
v_call: TRBV9
j_call: TRBJ1-3

cdr3_aa: CASTGTGRRYEQYF
cdr3_nt: TGTGCCAGCACCGGGACAGGGAGACGCTACGAGCAGTACTTC
clone_size: few
cdr3_length: 14
d_call: TRBD1
v_call: TRBV25-1
j_call: TRBJ2-7

cdr3_aa: CASSVLGEVGQPQHF
cdr3_nt: TGTGCCAGCAGCGTGTTGGGGGAGGTAGGTCAGCCCCAGCATTTT
clone_size: few
cdr3_length: 15
d_call: NA
v_call: TRBV9
j_call: TRBJ1-5

cdr3_aa: CASSGDRGAGDTQYF
cdr3_nt: TGTGCCAGCAGCGGGGACAGGGGCGCAGGAGATACGCAGTATTTT
clone_size: NA
cdr3_length: 15
d_call: TRBD1
v_call: TRBV7-9
j_call: TRBJ2-3

cdr3_aa: CASSARDFHEQYF
cdr3_nt: TGTGCCAGCAGCGCCCGTGACTTCCACGAGCAGTACTTC
clone_size: few
cdr3_length: 13
d_call: NA
v_call: TRBV7-2
j_call: TRBJ2-7

cdr3_aa: CSAKGVGGETQYF
cdr3_nt: TGCAGCGCCAAGGGGGTCGGGGGGGAGACCCAGTACTTC
clone_size: NA
cdr3_length: 13
d_call: NA
v_call: TRBV29-1
j_call: TRBJ2-5

cdr3_aa: CASSPLAGGESYGYTF
cdr3_nt: TGTGCCAGCTCACCATTGGCCGGGGGCGAATCTTATGGCTACACCTTC
clone_size: few
cdr3_length: 16
d_call: NA
v_call: TRBV18
j_call: TRBJ1-2

cdr3_aa: CASSSSGQIIWHQYF
cdr3_nt: TGTGCCAGCAGCTCTAGCGGGCAGATCATTTGGCACCAGTACTTC
clone_size: few
cdr3_length: 15
d_call: TRBD2
v_call: TRBV7-2
j_call: TRBJ2-7

cdr3_aa: CASSQDDRALNIQYF
cdr3_nt: TGCGCCAGCAGCCAAGATGACAGGGCTCTCAACATTCAGTACTTC
clone_size: NA
cdr3_length: 15
d_call: TRBD1
v_call: TRBV4-3
j_call: TRBJ2-4

cdr3_aa: CASSLTSGTGGGELFF
cdr3_nt: TGTGCCAGCAGTCTAACATCCGGGACAGGGGGCGGGGAGCTGTTTTTT
clone_size: NA
cdr3_length: 16
d_call: TRBD1
v_call: TRBV25-1
j_call: TRBJ2-2